The clone carrying this T cell receptor (beta chain) was detected a few times. The germline V and J ends were trimmed by 6 bases and 6 bases, with 15 bases remaining between them. CDR1 is SGHRS, CDR2 YFSETQ, per germline. The CDR3 length is 14 residues. Amplification by 5'RACE using constant-segment primers produced TCR alpha and TCR beta cDNA libraries that carried sample barcodes and UMIs. MiXCR was run by TCRdb on the 5' RACE reads, yielding one entry per CDR3 protein. The sample carries some 260,000 distinct CDR3 sequences, over 15% recorded once. The data derive from a study of T-cell memory formation after mild COVID-19.

The specimen was PBMCs or a T cell subset sorted from them (not recorded which). V gene TRBV5-1 combines with J gene TRBJ2-2; weak D call: TRBD1 (5 bases). The receptor was derived from a man aged 18 to 30 who had mild COVID-19 (a few samples of this study predate the infection). Cell type and time point are not known. The CDR3 region is CASTARVNAGELFF. The CDR3 region has the DNA TGCGCCAGCACCGCCAGGGTCAACGCCGGGGAGCTGTTTTTT.